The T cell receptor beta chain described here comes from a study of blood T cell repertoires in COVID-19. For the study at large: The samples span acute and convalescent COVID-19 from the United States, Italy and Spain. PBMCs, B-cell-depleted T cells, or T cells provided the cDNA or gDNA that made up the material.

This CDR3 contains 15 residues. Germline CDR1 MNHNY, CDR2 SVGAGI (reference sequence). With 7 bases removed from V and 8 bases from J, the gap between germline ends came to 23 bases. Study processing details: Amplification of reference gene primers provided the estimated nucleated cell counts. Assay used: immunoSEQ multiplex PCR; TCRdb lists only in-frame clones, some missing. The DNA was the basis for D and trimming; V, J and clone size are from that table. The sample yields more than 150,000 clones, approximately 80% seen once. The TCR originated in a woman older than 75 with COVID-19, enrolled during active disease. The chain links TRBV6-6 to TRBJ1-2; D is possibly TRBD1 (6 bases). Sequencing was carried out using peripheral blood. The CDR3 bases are TGTGCCAGCATCCTCAACCCACAGGGCGCCGGGGGCTACACCTTC. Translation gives CASILNPQGAGGYTF.